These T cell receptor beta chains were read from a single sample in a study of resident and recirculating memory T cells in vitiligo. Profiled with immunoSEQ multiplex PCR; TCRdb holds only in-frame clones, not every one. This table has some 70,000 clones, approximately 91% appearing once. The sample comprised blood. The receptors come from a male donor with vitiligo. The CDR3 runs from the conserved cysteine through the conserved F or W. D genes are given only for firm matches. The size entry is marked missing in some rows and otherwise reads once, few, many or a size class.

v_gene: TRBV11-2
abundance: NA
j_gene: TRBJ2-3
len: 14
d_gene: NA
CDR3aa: CASSRLLSTDTQYF
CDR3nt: TGTGCCAGCAGTCGACTACTTAGCACAGATACGCAGTATTTT

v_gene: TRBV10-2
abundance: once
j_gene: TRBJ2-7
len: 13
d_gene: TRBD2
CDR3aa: CASSGDLGGKQYF
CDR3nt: TGCGCCAGCAGTGGGGACTTGGGAGGGAAGCAGTACTTC

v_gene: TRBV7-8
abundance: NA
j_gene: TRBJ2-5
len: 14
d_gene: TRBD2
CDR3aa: CASRTSAGVETQYF
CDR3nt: TGTGCCAGCAGGACTAGCGCTGGGGTAGAGACCCAGTACTTC

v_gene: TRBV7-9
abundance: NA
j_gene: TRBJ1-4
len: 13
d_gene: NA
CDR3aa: CASSFESLRKLFF
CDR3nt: TGTGCCAGCAGCTTCGAGTCCCTAAGAAAACTGTTTTTT

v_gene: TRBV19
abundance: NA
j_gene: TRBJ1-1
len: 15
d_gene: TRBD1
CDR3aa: CATIRGDRDDTEAFF
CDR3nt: TGTGCCACCATTCGAGGAGACAGGGACGACACTGAAGCTTTCTTT

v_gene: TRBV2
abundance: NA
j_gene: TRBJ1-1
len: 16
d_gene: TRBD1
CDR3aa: CASSLLQTGLSTEAFF
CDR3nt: TGTGCCAGCAGTTTATTACAGACAGGGCTTAGCACTGAAGCTTTCTTT

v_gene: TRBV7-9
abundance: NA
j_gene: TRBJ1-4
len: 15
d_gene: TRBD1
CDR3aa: CASSLAQGENEKLFF
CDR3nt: TGTGCCAGCAGCTTAGCCCAGGGGGAAAATGAAAAACTGTTTTTT

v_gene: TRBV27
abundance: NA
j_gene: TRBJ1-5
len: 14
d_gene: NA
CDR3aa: CASSPRQGNQPQHF
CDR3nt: TGTGCCAGCAGTCCCCGGCAGGGCAATCAGCCCCAGCATTTT

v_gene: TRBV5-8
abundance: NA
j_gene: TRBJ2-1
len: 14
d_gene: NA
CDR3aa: CASSWGTPYNEQFF
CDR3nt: TGTGCCAGCAGCTGGGGGACACCTTACAATGAGCAGTTCTTC

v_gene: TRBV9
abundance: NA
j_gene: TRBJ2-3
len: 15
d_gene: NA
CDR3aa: CASSAEDGWTDTQYF
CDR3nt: TGTGCCAGCAGCGCGGAGGACGGATGGACAGATACGCAGTATTTT

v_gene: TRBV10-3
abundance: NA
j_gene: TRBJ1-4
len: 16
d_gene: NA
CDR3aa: CAISNVRQTTNEKLFF
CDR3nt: TGTGCCATCAGTAATGTACGACAGACAACTAATGAAAAACTGTTTTTT

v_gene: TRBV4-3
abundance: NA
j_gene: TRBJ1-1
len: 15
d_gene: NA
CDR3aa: CASSQVAGAGTEAFF
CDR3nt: TGCGCCAGCAGCCAAGTTGCGGGGGCCGGAACTGAAGCTTTCTTT

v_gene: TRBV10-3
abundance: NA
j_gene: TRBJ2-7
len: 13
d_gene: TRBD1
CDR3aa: CAIRPGQIYEQYF
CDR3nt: TGTGCCATCAGACCGGGACAGATCTACGAGCAGTACTTC

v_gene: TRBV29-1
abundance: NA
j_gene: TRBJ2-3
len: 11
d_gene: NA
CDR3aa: CSVELTDTQYF
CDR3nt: TGCAGCGTTGAACTCACAGATACGCAGTATTTT

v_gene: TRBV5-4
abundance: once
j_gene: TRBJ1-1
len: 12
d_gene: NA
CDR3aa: CASSFHRTEAFF
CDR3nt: TGTGCCAGCAGTTTCCACCGGACTGAAGCTTTCTTT

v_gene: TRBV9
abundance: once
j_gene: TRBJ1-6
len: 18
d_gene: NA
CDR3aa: CASSLGDNLSSYNSPLHF
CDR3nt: TGTGCCAGCAGCCTAGGGGACAACTTGAGCTCCTATAATTCACCCCTCCACTTT

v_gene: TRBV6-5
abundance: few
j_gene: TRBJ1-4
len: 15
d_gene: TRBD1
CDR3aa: CASSYFWTGAEKLFF
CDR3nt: TGTGCCAGCAGTTACTTTTGGACAGGGGCTGAAAAACTGTTTTTT

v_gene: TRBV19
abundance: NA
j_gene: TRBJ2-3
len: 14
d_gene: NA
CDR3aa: CASSIELRTDTQYF
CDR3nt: TGTGCCAGTAGTATTGAGCTCCGCACAGATACGCAGTATTTT

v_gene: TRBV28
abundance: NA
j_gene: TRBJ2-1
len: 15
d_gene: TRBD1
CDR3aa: CASSSPTGSYNEQFF
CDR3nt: TGTGCCAGCAGTTCCCCGACAGGGTCCTACAATGAGCAGTTCTTC

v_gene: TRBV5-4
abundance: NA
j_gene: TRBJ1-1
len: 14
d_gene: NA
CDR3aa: CASSLRGAGTEAFF
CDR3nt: TGTGCCAGCAGCTTGAGGGGCGCTGGCACTGAAGCTTTCTTT

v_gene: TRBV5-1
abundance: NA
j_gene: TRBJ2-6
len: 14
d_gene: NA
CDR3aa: CASTSGSGANVLTF
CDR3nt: TGCGCCAGCACCTCCGGCTCTGGGGCCAACGTCCTGACTTTC

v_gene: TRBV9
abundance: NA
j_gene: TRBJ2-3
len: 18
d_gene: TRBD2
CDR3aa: CASSAGLAAVPSTDTQYF
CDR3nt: TGTGCCAGCAGCGCGGGACTAGCGGCCGTCCCTAGCACAGATACGCAGTATTTT

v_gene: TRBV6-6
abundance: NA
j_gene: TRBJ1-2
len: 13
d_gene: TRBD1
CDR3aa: CANRAGGNYGYTF
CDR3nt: TGTGCCAACAGGGCAGGGGGCAACTATGGCTACACCTTC

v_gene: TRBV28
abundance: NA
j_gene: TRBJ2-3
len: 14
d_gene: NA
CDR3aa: CASSLRDFTDTQYF
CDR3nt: TGTGCCAGCAGTCTCCGAGACTTCACAGATACGCAGTATTTT

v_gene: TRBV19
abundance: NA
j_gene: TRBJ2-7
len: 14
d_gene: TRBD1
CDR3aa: CAGWETGGPYEQYF
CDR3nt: TGTGCCGGCTGGGAAACAGGGGGACCCTACGAGCAGTACTTC

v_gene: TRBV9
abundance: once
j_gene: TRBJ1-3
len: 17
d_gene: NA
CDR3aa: CASSAGPTGIPGNTIYF
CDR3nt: TGTGCCAGCAGCGCAGGACCTACAGGGATCCCTGGAAACACCATATATTTT

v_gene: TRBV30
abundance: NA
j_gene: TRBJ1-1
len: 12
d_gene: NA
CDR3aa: CAWSPDRTEAFF
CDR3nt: TGTGCCTGGAGCCCGGACAGAACTGAAGCTTTCTTT

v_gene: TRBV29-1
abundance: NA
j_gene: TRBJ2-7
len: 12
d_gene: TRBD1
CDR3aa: CSVEGQGYEQYF
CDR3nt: TGCAGCGTAGAGGGACAGGGCTACGAGCAGTACTTC

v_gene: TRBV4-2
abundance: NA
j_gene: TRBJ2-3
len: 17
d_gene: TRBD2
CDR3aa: CASSQDALAGGTDTQYF
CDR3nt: TGTGCCAGCAGCCAAGATGCCCTAGCGGGGGGCACAGATACGCAGTATTTT

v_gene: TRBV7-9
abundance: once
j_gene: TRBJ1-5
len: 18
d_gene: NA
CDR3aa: CASSLAGDNDYSNQPQHF
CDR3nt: TGTGCCAGCAGCTTAGCGGGGGACAACGACTATAGCAATCAGCCCCAGCATTTT

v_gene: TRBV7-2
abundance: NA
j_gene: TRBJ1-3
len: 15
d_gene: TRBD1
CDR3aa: CASSLTTGGGNTIYF
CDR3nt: TGTGCCAGCAGCTTAACGACAGGGGGCGGAAACACCATATATTTT

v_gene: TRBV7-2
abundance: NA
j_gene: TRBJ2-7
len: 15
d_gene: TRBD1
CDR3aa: CASSLLTGAPYEQYF
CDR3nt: TGTGCCAGCAGCTTACTAACAGGGGCACCCTACGAGCAGTACTTC

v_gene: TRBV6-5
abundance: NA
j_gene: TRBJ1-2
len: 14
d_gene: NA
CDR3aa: CASSRDTANYGYTF
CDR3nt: TGTGCCAGCAGCCGGGACACAGCTAACTATGGCTACACCTTC

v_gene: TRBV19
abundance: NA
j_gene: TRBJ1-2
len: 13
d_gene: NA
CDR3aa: CASSPRGGNGYTF
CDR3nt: TGTGCCAGTAGTCCTAGAGGGGGAAACGGCTACACCTTC

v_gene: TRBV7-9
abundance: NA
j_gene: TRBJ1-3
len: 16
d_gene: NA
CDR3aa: CASSPKQGEYGNTIYF
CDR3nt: TGTGCCAGCAGCCCCAAACAGGGTGAGTATGGAAACACCATATATTTT

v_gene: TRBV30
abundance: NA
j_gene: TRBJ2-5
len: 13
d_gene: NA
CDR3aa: CAWNGGPQETQYF
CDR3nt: TGTGCCTGGAACGGGGGACCCCAAGAGACCCAGTACTTC

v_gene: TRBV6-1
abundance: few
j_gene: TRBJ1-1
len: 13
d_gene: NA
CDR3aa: CASSDGRGTEAFF
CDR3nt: TGTGCCAGCAGTGATGGCAGGGGCACTGAAGCTTTCTTT

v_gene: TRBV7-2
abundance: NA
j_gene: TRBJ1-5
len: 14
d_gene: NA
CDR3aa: CASSFTNSNQPQHF
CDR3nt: TGTGCCAGCAGCTTTACAAATAGCAATCAGCCCCAGCATTTT

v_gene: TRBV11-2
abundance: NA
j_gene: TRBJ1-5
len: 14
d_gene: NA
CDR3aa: CASSLGGTNQPQHF
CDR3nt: TGTGCCAGCAGCTTGGGAGGGACCAATCAGCCCCAGCATTTT

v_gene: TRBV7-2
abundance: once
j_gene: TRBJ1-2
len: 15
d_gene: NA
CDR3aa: CASSLEEARVYGYTF
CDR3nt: TGTGCCAGCAGCCTAGAGGAGGCGAGGGTCTATGGCTACACCTTC

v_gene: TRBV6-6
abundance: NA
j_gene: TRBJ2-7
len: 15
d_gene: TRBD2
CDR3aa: CASSRSGLAVYEQYF
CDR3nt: TGTGCCAGCAGTAGGTCGGGACTAGCTGTTTACGAGCAGTACTTC

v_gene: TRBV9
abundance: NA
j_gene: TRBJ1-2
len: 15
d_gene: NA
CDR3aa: CASSVAAGPGYGYTF
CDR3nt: TGTGCCAGCAGCGTAGCGGCAGGGCCTGGGTATGGCTACACCTTC

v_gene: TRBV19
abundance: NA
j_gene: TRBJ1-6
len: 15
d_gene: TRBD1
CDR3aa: CASTIGTGRNSPLHF
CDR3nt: TGTGCCAGTACCATTGGGACAGGTCGGAATTCACCCCTCCACTTT

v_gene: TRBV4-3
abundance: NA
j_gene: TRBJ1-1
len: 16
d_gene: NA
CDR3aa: CASSQDRVGLNTEAFF
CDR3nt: TGCGCCAGCAGCCAAGATCGGGTAGGATTGAACACTGAAGCTTTCTTT

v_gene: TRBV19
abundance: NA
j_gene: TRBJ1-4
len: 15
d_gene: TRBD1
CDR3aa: CASSATGTGDEKLFF
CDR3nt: TGTGCCAGTAGTGCAACCGGGACAGGGGATGAAAAACTGTTTTTT

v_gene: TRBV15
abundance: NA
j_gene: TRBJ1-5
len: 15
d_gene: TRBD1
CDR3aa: CATSNGQGGNQPQHF
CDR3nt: TGTGCCACCAGCAACGGACAGGGGGGAAATCAGCCCCAGCATTTT

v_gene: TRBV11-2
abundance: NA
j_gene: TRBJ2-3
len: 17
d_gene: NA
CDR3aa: CASSDYVGGGGTDTQYF
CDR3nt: TGTGCCAGCAGCGACTACGTAGGGGGAGGGGGCACAGATACGCAGTATTTT

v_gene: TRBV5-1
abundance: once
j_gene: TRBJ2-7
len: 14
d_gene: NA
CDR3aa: CASRSGYNTYEQYF
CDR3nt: TGCGCCAGCAGGTCAGGATATAATACCTACGAGCAGTACTTC

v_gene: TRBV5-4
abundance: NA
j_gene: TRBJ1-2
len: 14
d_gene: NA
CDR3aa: CASSLTGSAYGYTF
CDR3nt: TGTGCCAGCAGCCTCACAGGGTCGGCCTATGGCTACACCTTC

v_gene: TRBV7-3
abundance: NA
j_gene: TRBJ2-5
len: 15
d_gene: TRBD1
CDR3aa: CASSAADRGRETQYF
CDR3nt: TGTGCCAGCAGCGCCGCTGACAGGGGACGGGAGACCCAGTACTTC

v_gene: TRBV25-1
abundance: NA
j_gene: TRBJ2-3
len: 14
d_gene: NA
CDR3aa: CASSELQGPDTQYF
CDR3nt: TGTGCCAGCAGTGAATTGCAGGGGCCAGATACGCAGTATTTT

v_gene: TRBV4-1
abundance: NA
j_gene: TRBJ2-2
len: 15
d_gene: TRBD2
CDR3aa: CASSQPAGGHRELFF
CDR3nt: TGCGCCAGCAGCCAACCAGCGGGGGGCCACCGGGAGCTGTTTTTT

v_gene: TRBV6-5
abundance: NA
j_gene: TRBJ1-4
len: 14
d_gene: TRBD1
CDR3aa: CASRKQGNNEKLFF
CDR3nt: TGTGCCAGCAGAAAACAGGGGAATAATGAAAAACTGTTTTTT

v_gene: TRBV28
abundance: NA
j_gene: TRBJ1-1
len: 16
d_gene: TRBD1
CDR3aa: CASSPPFDRANTEAFF
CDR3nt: TGTGCCAGCAGTCCTCCCTTTGACAGGGCGAACACTGAAGCTTTCTTT

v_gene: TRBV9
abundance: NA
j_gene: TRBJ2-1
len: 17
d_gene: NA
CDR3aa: CASSPQEGLSPYNEQFF
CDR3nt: TGTGCCAGCAGCCCCCAGGAAGGACTTTCCCCCTACAATGAGCAGTTCTTC

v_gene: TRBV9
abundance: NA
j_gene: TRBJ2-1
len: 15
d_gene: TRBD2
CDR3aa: CASSVAGTRINEQFF
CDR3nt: TGTGCCAGCAGCGTAGCCGGGACTAGGATAAATGAGCAGTTCTTC

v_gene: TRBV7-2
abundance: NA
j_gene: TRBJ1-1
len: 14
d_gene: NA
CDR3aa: CASSLVGGGAEAFF
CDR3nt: TGTGCCAGCAGCTTAGTGGGAGGTGGGGCTGAAGCTTTCTTT

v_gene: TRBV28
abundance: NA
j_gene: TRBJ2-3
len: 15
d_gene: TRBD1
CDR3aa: CASKKGQRSTDTQYF
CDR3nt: TGTGCCAGCAAGAAGGGACAGAGGAGCACAGATACGCAGTATTTT

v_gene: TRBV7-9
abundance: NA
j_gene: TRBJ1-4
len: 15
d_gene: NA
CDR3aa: CASRVSGGGGEKLFF
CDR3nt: TGTGCCAGCAGAGTGTCTGGCGGGGGTGGCGAAAAACTGTTTTTT